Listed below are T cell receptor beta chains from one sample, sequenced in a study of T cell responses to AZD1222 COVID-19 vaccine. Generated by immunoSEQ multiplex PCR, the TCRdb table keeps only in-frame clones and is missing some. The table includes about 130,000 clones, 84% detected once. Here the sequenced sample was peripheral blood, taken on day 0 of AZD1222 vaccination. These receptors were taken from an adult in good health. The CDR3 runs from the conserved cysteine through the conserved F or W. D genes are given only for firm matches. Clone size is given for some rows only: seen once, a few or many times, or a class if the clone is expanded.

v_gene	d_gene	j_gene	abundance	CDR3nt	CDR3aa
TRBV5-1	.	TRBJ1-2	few	TGCGCCAGCAGCTTGGGACAGACGTATGGCTACACCTTC	CASSLGQTYGYTF
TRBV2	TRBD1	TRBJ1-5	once	TGTGCCAGCTCAGGGGGCGGCAATCAGCCCCAGCATTTT	CASSGGGNQPQHF
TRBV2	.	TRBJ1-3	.	TGTGCCACTTCGACAGGCGCGCTCTCTGGAAACACCATATATTTT	CATSTGALSGNTIYF
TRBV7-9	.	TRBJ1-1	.	TGTGCCAGCAGCTTGACGGAACAAACGAAGAACACTGAAGCTTTCTTT	CASSLTEQTKNTEAFF
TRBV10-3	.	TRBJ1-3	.	TGTGCCATCAGTGAGATCAGCAGGGGAACTGGAAACACCATATATTTT	CAISEISRGTGNTIYF
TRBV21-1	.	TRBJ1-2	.	TGTGCCAGCAGCGAAAGGAGACTCGGGACAGCGCCATATGGCTACACCTTC	CASSERRLGTAPYGYTF
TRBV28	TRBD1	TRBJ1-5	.	TGTGCCACCTTTCGGGACAGCCTGAATCAGCCCCAGCATTTT	CATFRDSLNQPQHF
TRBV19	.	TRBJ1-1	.	TGTGCCAGTAGAGACGTGGGGGCCGGGAACACTGAAGCTTTCTTT	CASRDVGAGNTEAFF
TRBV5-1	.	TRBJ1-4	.	TGCGCCAGCAGCTTGGTACCAGGGGTTAGTTTTGCAACTAATGAAAAACTGTTTTTT	CASSLVPGVSFATNEKLFF
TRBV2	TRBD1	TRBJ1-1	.	TGTGCCAGCAGGGGACAGTTGAACACTGAAGCTTTCTTT	CASRGQLNTEAFF
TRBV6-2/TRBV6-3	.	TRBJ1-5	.	TGTGCCAGCAGTTACGGTGGACAAAGGGGGGCGAATCAGCCCCAGCATTTT	CASSYGGQRGANQPQHF
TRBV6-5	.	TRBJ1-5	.	TGTGCCAGCACCGTCGGGACGGGTTCGTATCAGCCCCAGCATTTT	CASTVGTGSYQPQHF
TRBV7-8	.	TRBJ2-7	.	TGTGCCAGCAGCTCCTCGGACATAGACGACGAGCAGTACTTC	CASSSSDIDDEQYF
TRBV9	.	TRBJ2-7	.	TGTGCCAGCAGCAAGGGAGAGACCTACGAGCAGTACTTC	CASSKGETYEQYF
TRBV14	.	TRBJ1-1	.	TGTGCCAGCAGCCAAGATCTGGGAGGGGTGGGCACTGAAGCTTTCTTT	CASSQDLGGVGTEAFF
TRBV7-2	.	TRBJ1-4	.	TGTGCCAGCAGCTCCGGTGAAAAACTGTTTTTT	CASSSGEKLFF
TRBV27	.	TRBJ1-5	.	TGTGCCAGCAGGGTGGGGCAGGGGAGCAATCAGCCCCAGCATTTT	CASRVGQGSNQPQHF
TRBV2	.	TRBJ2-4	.	TGTGCCAGCCTCCCGGAGGACTCAAAAAACATTCAGTACTTC	CASLPEDSKNIQYF
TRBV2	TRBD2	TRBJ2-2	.	TGTGCCAGCAGGTTGATAGCGGGGGTGACCGGGGAGCTGTTTTTT	CASRLIAGVTGELFF
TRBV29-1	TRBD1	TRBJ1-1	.	TGCAGCGTTTCTCGGACAGGGGAGAACACTGAAGCTTTCTTT	CSVSRTGENTEAFF
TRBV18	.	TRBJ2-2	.	TGTGCCAGCGGGACGGCGAACACCGGGGAGCTGTTTTTT	CASGTANTGELFF
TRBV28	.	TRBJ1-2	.	TGTGCCAGCAGTTTAGGGGTAGATGGCTACACCTTC	CASSLGVDGYTF
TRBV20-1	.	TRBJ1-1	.	TGCAGCGTACTTCGAGAGGGGGAAGCTTTCTTT	CSVLREGEAFF
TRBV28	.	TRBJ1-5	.	TGTGCCAGCAGTTCGCCAGGAATCCAGCCCCAGCATTTT	CASSSPGIQPQHF
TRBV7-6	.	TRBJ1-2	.	TGTGCCAGCAGCTTAGCGGGGGGCACCTACTATGGCTACACCTTC	CASSLAGGTYYGYTF
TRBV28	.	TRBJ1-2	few	TGTGCCAGTCTCCCCTACGGGACCGTTGATGGCTACACCTTC	CASLPYGTVDGYTF
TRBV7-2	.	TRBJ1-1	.	TGTGCCAGCAGCTTTACGGGGTCCCGCACTGAAGCTTTCTTT	CASSFTGSRTEAFF
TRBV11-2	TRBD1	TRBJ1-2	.	TGTGCCAGCACCTCCCCGAACAGACAGGGTGCGGGCTATGGCTACACCTTC	CASTSPNRQGAGYGYTF
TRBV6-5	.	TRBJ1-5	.	TGTGCCAGCAGCGGAGTACGGAACAATCAGCCCCAGCATTTT	CASSGVRNNQPQHF
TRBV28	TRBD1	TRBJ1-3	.	TGTGCCACGGGACAGCCGACCTCTGGAAACACCATATATTTT	CATGQPTSGNTIYF
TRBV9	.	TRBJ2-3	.	TGTGCCAGCAGCGTAGGTCCAGCCACAGATACGCAGTATTTT	CASSVGPATDTQYF
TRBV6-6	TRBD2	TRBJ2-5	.	TGTGCCAGCAGTTACTCCAGCGGGGGTGAGACCCAGTACTTC	CASSYSSGGETQYF